These 27 T cell receptor beta chains were sequenced from one sample in a study of T cell responses to AZD1222 COVID-19 vaccine. TCRdb keeps only in-frame clones here, not all; method: immunoSEQ multiplex PCR. The table shows some 200,000 clones, with 85% to 95% occurring only once. The input for sequencing was peripheral blood, taken on day 0 of AZD1222 vaccination. All receptors derive from an adult in good health.

The CDR3 loop reads CASSLRNEQFF. The CDR3 nucleotides are TGTGCCAGCAGCTTAAGGAATGAGCAGTTCTTC. The chain joins TRBV7-2 to TRBJ2-1; D is unresolved. V dropped 2 bases and J dropped 7 bases, with 3 bases sitting between them. CDR3 length: 11 residues. Germline-derived CDR1 and CDR2 are SGHTA and FQGNSA. The whole variable domain, filled in from reference TRBV7-2 and TRBJ2-1, reads GAGVSQSPSNKVTEKGKDVELRCDPISGHTALYWYRQSLGQGLEFLIYFQGNSAPDKSGLPSDRFSAERTGGSVSTLTIQRTQQEDSAVYLCASSLRNEQFFGPGTRLTVL.

The count of this clone is one. V is TRBV27 and J is TRBJ1-4; weak D call: TRBD1 (6 bases). Germline loops: CDR1 MNHEY, CDR2 SMNVEV (reference sequence). The CDR3 has 15 amino acids. V was cut by 6 bases and J by 0 bases, with 11 bases left in between. CDR3 sequence reads: CASSLGTSTNEKLFF. The CDR3 region has the DNA TGTGCCAGCAGCCTAGGGACATCAACTAATGAAAAACTGTTTTTT.

The V and J genes are TRBV10-3 and TRBJ2-7, with D possibly matching TRBD1 (5 bases). The V end was cut by 6 bases, the J end by 5 bases, with 8 bases between. This CDR3 has 11 amino acids. Germline values: CDR1 ENHRY, CDR2 SYGVKD. The CDR3 protein is CAIRTVHEQYF. The CDR3 DNA reads as TGTGCCATCAGGACAGTTCACGAGCAGTACTTC.

This clone has just one count. This rearrangement joins TRBV5-1 to TRBJ2-2; D is uncertain. The CDR3 extends over 16 amino acids. CDR1 and CDR2 (germline): SGHRS, YFSETQ. V was trimmed by 0 bases and J by 5 bases, leaving 14 bases between them. CDR3 sequence (DNA): TGCGCCAGCAGCTTGGAGGCCGTGAGTGGTACCGGGGAGCTGTTTTTT. Translating it yields CASSLEAVSGTGELFF.

This chain links TRBV6-5 with TRBJ1-2; D perhaps matches TRBD1 (6 bases). This CDR3 contains 16 residues. The V end was cut by 2 bases, the J end by 1 base, with 14 bases between. Germline CDR1 reads MNHEY; CDR2 reads SVGAGI. The CDR3 DNA reads as TGTGCCAGCAGTTACACAACCCTGGACAGTAACTATGGCTACACCTTC. This codes for CASSYTTLDSNYGYTF.

This chain links TRBV7-2 with TRBJ2-5; 8 bases fit TRBD1. CDR1 and CDR2 from the germline V gene are SGHTA and FQGNSA. This CDR3 has 15 amino acids. Losses at the gene ends were 5 bases for V and 1 base for J; bases not matched to a gene: 6. DNA of the CDR3: TGTGCCAGCAGCGACGAGACAGGGGTCCAAGAGACCCAGTACTTC. This encodes CASSDETGVQETQYF.

The rearrangement joins TRBV14 to TRBJ1-2; tentative D call: TRBD1 (5 bases). This CDR3 is 12 amino acids long. Germline V lookup: CDR1 SGHDN, CDR2 FVKESK. Between the trimmed V and J ends, which lost 8 bases and 7 bases, there was a span of 14 bases. CDR3 protein: CASPTPGGGYTF. DNA of the CDR3: TGTGCCAGCCCGACCCCGGGGGGTGGCTACACCTTC.

The chain links TRBV24-1 to TRBJ2-1; 8 nucleotides line up with TRBD2. The CDR3 spans 15 residues. CDR1 is KGHDR, CDR2 SFDVKD, per germline. V was pared by 5 bases and J by 0 bases, with 2 bases of the junction left unmatched. Here the CDR3 DNA reads TGTGCCACCAGTGCGAGCGGGAGCTCCTACAATGAGCAGTTCTTC. This encodes CATSASGSSYNEQFF.

The J gene is TRBJ1-1, the V gene TRBV19; 8 bases fit TRBD1. The CDR3 loop spans 15 amino acids. Germline trimming cut 5 bases from V and 1 base from J; bases unmatched to any gene: 6. Germline V CDR1 and CDR2: LNHDA, SQIVND (reference sequence). The CDR3 here is CASSASGTGNTEAFF. The DNA of the CDR3 is TGTGCCAGTAGTGCCTCCGGGACAGGGAACACTGAAGCTTTCTTT.

The chain is built from TRBV19 and TRBJ1-2; 12 bases match TRBD1. V was clipped by 4 bases and J by 8 bases; unmatched bases: 8. Germline loops: CDR1 LNHDA, CDR2 SQIVND (reference sequence). The CDR3 is 15 amino acids. The CDR3 region has the DNA TGTGCCAGTAGTACACCGGGACAGGGGGCGTTAGGCTACACCTTC. The encoded protein is CASSTPGQGALGYTF. The full variable domain, with the rest looked up from reference TRBV19 and TRBJ1-2, is DGGITQSPKYLFRKEGQNVTLSCEQNLNHDAMYWYRQDPGQGLRLIYYSQIVNDFQKGDIAEGYSVSREKKESFPLTVTSAQKNPTAFYLCASSTPGQGALGYTFGSGTRLTVV.

The rearrangement uses TRBV27 and TRBJ1-4, with D tentatively TRBD1 (5 bases). Germline CDR1 reads MNHEY; CDR2 reads SMNVEV (reference sequence). The CDR3 has 15 amino acids. V lost 4 bases and J 1 base, leaving 10 bases between the germline ends. The CDR3 region has the DNA TGTGCCAGCAGTTCGTGGGGCGGAACTAATGAAAAACTGTTTTTT. It codes for CASSSWGGTNEKLFF.

This chain connects TRBV2 to TRBJ2-7, with 9 nucleotides matching TRBD1. Per the germline V gene, CDR1 is SNHLY and CDR2 is FYNNEI. The CDR3 spans 14 residues. Germline trimming cut 6 bases from V and 2 bases from J; bases unmatched to any gene: 5. CDR3 region: CASRAGTGTYEQYF. The CDR3 coding sequence is TGTGCCAGCAGAGCCGGGACAGGGACCTACGAGCAGTACTTC.

The chain employs TRBV7-2 and TRBJ2-2; D tentatively reads TRBD1 or TRBD2 (5 bases each). The V gene lost 5 bases and the J gene lost 6 bases, with 19 bases spanning the gap. This CDR3 spans 16 amino acids. CDR1 and CDR2 (germline): SGHTA, FQGNSA. The CDR3 here is CASSPNDPGAAGELFF. DNA of the CDR3: TGTGCCAGCAGCCCAAATGACCCCGGGGCGGCCGGGGAGCTGTTTTTT.

In this sample, this clone turned up once. The gene calls are TRBV6-5 and TRBJ1-1; D may be TRBD1 (5 bases). The V end was cut by 0 bases, the J end by 4 bases, with 15 bases between. The CDR3 has 16 amino acids. In germline, CDR1 is MNHEY, CDR2 SVGAGI. In DNA, the CDR3 is TGTGCCAGCAGTTACTCCCCCGGGGCTAGGGGCACTGAAGCTTTCTTT. It is translated as CASSYSPGARGTEAFF.

This chain links TRBV7-8 with TRBJ1-3, with D possibly being TRBD1 (5 bases). Trimming left V 4 bases short and J 0 bases short, with 10 bases between. The CDR3 contains 15 residues. CDR1 and CDR2 from the germline V gene are SGHVS and FQNEAQ. The CDR3 DNA sequence: TGTGCCAGCAGCTATGGGGGGTTCTCTGGAAACACCATATATTTT. This translates into CASSYGGFSGNTIYF.

The chain combines TRBV9 with TRBJ2-1, with D possibly matching TRBD2 (5 bases). Germline CDR1 and CDR2: SGDLS and YYNGEE. CDR3 length equals 18 residues. The germline V and J ends were trimmed by 1 base and 8 bases, with 25 bases remaining between them. This CDR3 is CASSVSLSGRRGIDEQFF. For the CDR3, the DNA is TGTGCCAGCAGCGTATCCCTCTCGGGGAGAAGAGGTATAGATGAGCAGTTCTTC.

Here the CDR3 reads CASGVMGYNSPLHF. The CDR3 DNA follows: TGTGCCTCAGGGGTAATGGGGTATAATTCACCCCTCCACTTT. V is TRBV7-2 and J is TRBJ1-6, with D possibly TRBD1 on 6 matching bases. Germline V lookup: CDR1 SGHTA, CDR2 FQGNSA. The CDR3 contains 14 residues. The V end lost 11 bases, the J end lost 4 bases, and 15 bases lay between the germline ends.

The chain recombines TRBV7-9 with TRBJ2-1, with D uncertain. The CDR3 has 15 residues. Between the trimmed V and J ends, which lost 5 bases and 7 bases, there was a span of 18 bases. The germline V gene has CDR1 SEHNR and CDR2 FQNEAQ (reference sequence). The CDR3: CASSPHLVGQNEQFF. CDR3 coding DNA: TGTGCCAGCAGCCCCCACCTAGTAGGGCAGAATGAGCAGTTCTTC. Based on the CDR3 plus reference TRBV7-9 and TRBJ2-1, the full variable domain is DTGVSQNPRHKITKRGQNVTFRCDPISEHNRLYWYRQTLGQGPEFLTYFQNEAQLEKSRLLSDRFSAERPKGSFSTLEIQRTEQGDSAMYLCASSPHLVGQNEQFFGPGTRLTVL.

The gene calls are TRBV18 and TRBJ2-4; D ambiguous. V gave up 0 bases and J gave up 7 bases, with 13 bases separating them. Germline CDR1 KGHSH, CDR2 LQKENI. The CDR3 has 15 residues. The CDR3 protein is CASSPPVYSGNIQYF. The CDR3 DNA is TGTGCCAGCTCACCACCGGTCTACAGTGGGAACATTCAGTACTTC. The whole variable domain, filled in from reference TRBV18 and TRBJ2-4, reads NAGVMQNPRHLVRRRGQEARLRCSPMKGHSHVYWYRQLPEEGLKFMVYLQKENIIDESGMPKERFSAEFPKEGPSILRIQQVVRGDSAAYFCASSPPVYSGNIQYFGAGTRLSVL.

V and J are TRBV19 and TRBJ1-5; D uncertain. CDR3 size: 15 residues. The germline V and J ends were trimmed by 6 bases and 1 base, with 13 bases remaining between them. CDR1 and CDR2 from the germline V gene are LNHDA and SQIVND (reference sequence). The CDR3 sequence is CASSRLLPSNQPQHF. CDR3 DNA sequence: TGTGCCAGTAGCCGGCTGCTCCCCAGCAATCAGCCCCAGCATTTT.

The V call is TRBV5-6, the J call TRBJ1-6; 11 bases are shared with TRBD1. CDR1 is SGHDT, CDR2 YYEEEE, per germline. The V and J ends lost 3 bases and 5 bases, in that order; junction bases with no gene match: 10. The CDR3 runs to 18 residues. For the CDR3, the DNA is TGTGCCAGCAGCTCCCGGGACAGGGGGAGGTTGGATAATTCACCCCTCCACTTT. Translating it yields CASSSRDRGRLDNSPLHF.

The V call is TRBV6-4, the J call TRBJ1-1, with no clear D. Between the trimmed V and J ends, which lost 5 bases and 2 bases, there was a span of 9 bases. Looked up from germline, CDR1 is MRHNA and CDR2 is SNTAGT. This CDR3 region has 13 residues. The CDR3 here is CASSTAANTEAFF. The CDR3 DNA reads as TGTGCCAGCAGTACGGCAGCCAACACTGAAGCTTTCTTT.

V and J are TRBV9 and TRBJ2-3; maybe TRBD1 (5 bases). The V and J ends lost 7 bases and 2 bases respectively, with 17 bases between them. Germline V CDR1 and CDR2: SGDLS, YYNGEE. This CDR3 region has 15 residues. DNA of the CDR3: TGTGCCAGCTCCTTTGGGGCAAATCCCACAGATACGCAGTATTTT. Translation gives CASSFGANPTDTQYF.

V usage is TRBV5-4 and J usage is TRBJ2-3; TRBD1 might be the D (5 bases). From germline, CDR1 is SGHNT and CDR2 YYREEE (reference sequence). This CDR3 spans 15 amino acids. Trimming left V 3 bases short and J 0 bases short, with 11 bases between. The CDR3 DNA reads as TGTGCCAGCAGCTCGACAGCCGGAAGCACAGATACGCAGTATTTT. It yields the protein CASSSTAGSTDTQYF.

The rearrangement links TRBV30 to TRBJ2-2; D call uncertain. Between the trimmed V and J ends, which lost 3 bases and 6 bases, there was a span of 14 bases. Germline assignment: CDR1 GTSNPN and CDR2 SVGIG (reference sequence). The CDR3 totals 14 residues. CDR3 sequence reads: CAWSRIGDSGELFF. The CDR3 DNA is TGTGCCTGGAGCCGCATAGGTGACTCCGGGGAGCTGTTTTTT. Based on the CDR3 plus reference TRBV30 and TRBJ2-2, the full variable domain is SQTIHQWPATLVQPVGSPLSLECTVEGTSNPNLYWYRQAAGRGLQLLFYSVGIGQISSEVPQNLSASRPQDRQFILSSKKLLLSDSGFYLCAWSRIGDSGELFFGEGSRLTVL.

By proportion, this clone is medium-sized. The rearrangement links TRBV9 to TRBJ2-2, with D unclear. The CDR3 has 11 residues. Germline CDR1 SGDLS, CDR2 YYNGEE. V was clipped by 7 bases and J by 6 bases, with 7 bases between them. CDR3: CASGDAGELFF. The CDR3 bases are TGTGCCAGCGGGGATGCCGGGGAGCTGTTTTTT.

The chain is built from TRBV7-9 and TRBJ1-4; D is possibly TRBD1 (6 bases). Trimming removed 5 bases at V and 7 bases at J, with 17 bases between. The CDR3 spans 15 residues. CDR1 and CDR2 from the germline V gene are SEHNR and FQNEAQ (reference sequence). The CDR3 loop is CASSTPGGGREKLFF. The CDR3 DNA reads TGTGCCAGCAGCACACCCGGCGGGGGGCGTGAAAAACTGTTTTTT.